This paragraph covers one TCR beta chain sequence. The sample is drawn from a study of T cells expressing NK-cell markers. About the study: Sequencing of TCR beta repertoires drew on sorted CD3+CD56+NKG2C+, CD3+CD56+NKG2C- and CD3+CD56-NKG2C+ T cells.

Generation of TCR beta cDNA was performed by 5'RACE template switching incorporating UMIs. No DNA is given; TCRdb re-called the 5' RACE reads and lists each CDR3 protein once. Here the sample table reports about 460,000 distinct CDR3 sequences. Sequences were obtained from blood T cells: a sorted CD56 or NKG2C T cell subset, CD4+ or CD8+ T cells, or bulk PBMC T cells (not recorded which). This sequence originates from a woman between 45 and 65 years old in good health.

This chain's CDR3 is CSARAPPGTGNTIYF. The chain is built from TRBV20-1 and TRBJ1-3; TCRdb names TRBD1, which stays unverified in the absence of DNA. The CDR3 has 15 amino acids. Looked up from germline, CDR1 is DFQATT and CDR2 is SNEGSKA (reference sequence).